These 18 T cell receptor beta chains share one sample of origin, sequenced in a study of T cell repertoires in cytomegalovirus infection (dated by TCRdb to about 2019). The treatment or condition label here, explained by the study, means: in vitro stimulation with specific CMV peptide epitopes to enrich CMV-specific T cells. The sequencer listed for this sample is Illumina HiSeq 1500. TCRdb reanalyzed the raw reads on its own, using fastp at Q25 for trimming and MiXCR for clone calling, and kept in-frame beta chains. Each record represents a unique CDR3 protein, reported with the most common genes and DNA among its rows. The sample table records approximately 76,000 distinct CDR3 sequences; 20% to 30% of these occur just once. The ten largest account for approximately 48% of the sample. Antigens of these TCRs are unknown. The source material was CD8+ T cells from cultured PBMCs, sampled from culture after CMV antigen stimulation. The receptors stem from a human donor in good health (CMV status not recorded). Some clones in this sample may be carry-over from other donors' samples.

This clonotype was found many times. The chain employs TRBV7-9 and TRBJ2-1; the D gene is possibly TRBD2 (7 bases). Germline-derived CDR1 and CDR2 are SEHNR and FQNEAQ (reference sequence). The CDR3 loop spans 15 amino acids. Trimming took off 8 bases at V and 7 bases at J, with 21 bases between the two ends. CDR3 DNA: TGTGCCAGCTGGGGGGGCCGGGACCTCAGAAATGAGCAGTTCTTC. This gives the protein CASWGGRDLRNEQFF.

This clonotype was counted at least ten times. V gene TRBV6-2 or TRBV6-3 combines with J gene TRBJ2-7; 13 nucleotides line up with TRBD2. Per the germline V gene, CDR1 is MNHEY and CDR2 is SVGEGT. CDR3 length: 15 amino acids. With V trimmed by 6 bases and J by 7 bases, 9 bases remained unmatched. The DNA for the CDR3 is TGTGCCAGCAGATCGACCGGGACTAGCGGGATAGAGCAGTACTTC. It encodes CASRSTGTSGIEQYF.

This clonotype was seen at least ten times. The chain is built from TRBV6-1 and TRBJ2-7; no definite D call. Per germline, CDR1 MNHNS and CDR2 SASEGT. The V end lost 6 bases, the J end lost 1 base, and 10 bases lay between the germline ends. The CDR3 is 13 residues long. In DNA, the CDR3 is TGTGCCAGCAGACCCCCCGGGTCCTACGAGCAGTACTTC. Its translation is CASRPPGSYEQYF.

The chain is built from TRBV6-2 or TRBV6-3 and TRBJ2-1; 11 bases match TRBD2. V shed 2 bases and J 8 bases; nucleotides not matched to a gene: 11. Germline CDR1 and CDR2: MNHEY and SVGEGT. CDR3 size: 17 residues. In DNA, the CDR3 is TGTGCCAGCAGTTACGGGACTAGCGGCTTCCCCTGGGATGAGCAGTTCTTC. This sequence encodes CASSYGTSGFPWDEQFF.

This clonotype was observed at least ten times. The V call is TRBV28, the J call TRBJ2-1, with D hard to call. The V and J ends lost 5 bases and 5 bases respectively, with 16 bases between them. In germline, CDR1 is MDHEN, CDR2 SYDVKM. CDR3 length: 15 amino acids. CDR3 residues: CASSIGTALNNEQFF. The CDR3 DNA reads TGTGCCAGCAGTATTGGAACTGCCTTAAACAATGAGCAGTTCTTC.

The gene calls are TRBV29-1 and TRBJ2-1, with 7 bases lining up with TRBD1. The CDR3 is made up of 14 amino acids. Per the germline V gene, CDR1 is SQVTM and CDR2 is ANQGSEA. V was clipped by 2 bases and J by 6 bases; unmatched bases: 7. The CDR3 DNA reads as TGCAGCGTTGAATCCGGGTCAGGGGGCAATGAGCAGTTCTTC. Translation: CSVESGSGGNEQFF.

This clonotype was counted only a few times. This chain joins TRBV12-5 and TRBJ2-2; D is possibly TRBD2 (6 bases). The germline V gene has CDR1 LGHNT and CDR2 FRNRAP. There are 17 residues in the CDR3. Between the trimmed V and J ends, which lost 1 base and 0 bases, there was a span of 12 bases. The CDR3 region is CASGLEGSGSNTGELFF. As DNA, the CDR3 is TGTGCTAGTGGTTTGGAAGGTAGCGGTTCGAACACCGGGGAGCTGTTTTTT.

At least ten counts were recorded for this clonotype. This rearrangement joins TRBV7-2 to TRBJ2-3; TRBD1 is a possible D gene (5 bases). Germline V gene lookup returns CDR1 SGHTA and CDR2 FQGNSA. This CDR3 contains 13 residues. Trimming took off 1 base at V and 6 bases at J, with 8 bases between the two ends. The DNA for the CDR3 is TGTGCCAGCAGCTTAGAGGGGAAGGATACGCAGTATTTT. It codes for CASSLEGKDTQYF.

The chain couples TRBV7-9 to TRBJ2-7, with TRBD1 as a possible D gene (6 bases). The CDR3 consists of 14 residues. Trimming took off 5 bases at V and 5 bases at J, with 16 bases between the two ends. Germline assignment: CDR1 SEHNR and CDR2 FQNEAQ (reference sequence). In DNA form, the CDR3 reads TGTGCCAGCAGCCCGGAGGACAGCTACAACGAGCAGTACTTC. It codes for CASSPEDSYNEQYF.

In its sample, this clonotype was seen many times. The rearrangement links TRBV6-1 to TRBJ2-7; D remains ambiguous. The germline V and J ends were trimmed by 7 bases and 3 bases, with 13 bases remaining between them. Germline V lookup: CDR1 MNHNS, CDR2 SASEGT. The CDR3 extends over 13 amino acids. The chain's CDR3 is CASTGSSLYEQYF. CDR3 DNA: TGTGCCAGCACCGGGTCAAGCCTCTACGAGCAGTACTTC.

J is TRBJ1-2 and V is TRBV6-2 or TRBV6-3; TRBD1 is a possible D gene (5 bases). Trimming removed 2 bases at V and 3 bases at J, with 10 bases between. Germline lookup yields CDR1 MNHEY and CDR2 SVGEGT. This CDR3 contains 14 residues. In DNA, the CDR3 is TGTGCCAGCAGTTACCTGACAGCCCACTATGGCTACACCTTC. It encodes CASSYLTAHYGYTF.

This clonotype was seen only a few times. The chain carries TRBV20-1 and TRBJ1-2; D unclear. This CDR3 is 14 amino acids long. CDR1 and CDR2 from the germline V gene are DFQATT and SNEGSKA (reference sequence). The V end was cut by 2 bases, the J end by 0 bases, with 10 bases between. Here the CDR3 DNA reads TGCAGTGCTAGACTTCTGGGATCTAACTATGGCTACACCTTC. Protein sequence: CSARLLGSNYGYTF.

This clonotype was picked up a small number of times. The chain recombines TRBV6-4 with TRBJ1-2, with D perhaps TRBD1 (5 bases). Germline-derived CDR1 and CDR2 are MRHNA and SNTAGT. Trimming stripped 5 bases from V and 4 bases from J, with 11 bases between. The CDR3 loop spans 13 amino acids. CDR3 sequence: CASSRDGGYGYTF. The CDR3 DNA follows: TGTGCCAGCAGTCGGGACGGCGGCTATGGCTACACCTTC.

Points on this clonotype: Lacking the conserved final phenylalanine or tryptophan, this CDR3 likely reflects a read error. The chain uses TRBV12-5 and TRBJ1-5; unclear D gene. V gave up 2 bases and J gave up 5 bases, with 10 bases separating them. The CDR3 runs 14 residues. CDR1 and CDR2 from the germline V gene are LGHNT and FRNRAP. This CDR3 is CASGLILGHQPQHV. The CDR3 region has the DNA TGTGCTAGTGGTTTGATCTTGGGCCATCAGCCCCAGCATGTT.

The chain employs TRBV28 and TRBJ2-3; no clear D. Looked up from germline, CDR1 is MDHEN and CDR2 is SYDVKM. This CDR3 is 18 amino acids long. The V end was cut by 8 bases, the J end by 0 bases, with 24 bases between. DNA for the CDR3: TGTGCCAGCGCTGGGAATCTACCTCTGTCATCTAGCACAGATACGCAGTATTTT. It codes for CASAGNLPLSSSTDTQYF.

This clonotype came up a few times. The gene calls are TRBV5-4 and TRBJ2-5, with D perhaps being TRBD1 or TRBD2 (5 bases each). The CDR3 loop spans 15 amino acids. Germline loops: CDR1 SGHNT, CDR2 YYREEE (reference sequence). With 7 bases removed from V and 2 bases from J, the gap between germline ends came to 18 bases. CDR3 coding DNA: TGTGCCAGCTGTCCCCGGGGCTCCCCGCAAGAGACCCAGTACTTC. This gives the protein CASCPRGSPQETQYF.

Details on this clonotype: One end of the junction is discordant with germline, which a read error may explain. V and J are TRBV12-5 and TRBJ2-7; D is unclear. The CDR3 is made up of 12 amino acids. The germline V gene has CDR1 LGHNT and CDR2 FRNRAP. For the CDR3, the DNA is TGTGCTAGTGGCTTGGGGTCCTACGAGCAGTACTTC. Protein: CASGLGSYEQYF.

V and J are TRBV4-3 and TRBJ2-4; maybe TRBD2 (5 bases). There are 14 residues in the CDR3. Trimming shortened V by 4 bases and J by 9 bases, and 16 bases separated the two germline ends. The germline V gene encodes CDR1 LGHNA and CDR2 YSLEER. CDR3 protein: CASSPGYESSIQYF. CDR3 DNA sequence: TGCGCCAGCAGCCCGGGGTATGAATCGAGCATTCAGTACTTC.